The clone carrying this T cell receptor (beta chain) was detected a few times. What it binds is not known. This specimen belongs to a study of CD8 T cell repertoires and HIV-1 epitope variants. Study details: Epitopes were three Gag families plus Nef HW9 and YT9. 1M T cells were kept uncultured as a baseline.

The assay was immunoSEQ multiplex PCR, and TCRdb's table has in-frame clones only and misses some. The sample includes 7,000 to 7,500 clones, roughly two thirds of them seen just once. The CDR3 is made up of 14 amino acids. Trimming pared 10 bases from V and 3 bases from J, leaving 19 bases between. Germline assignment: CDR1 MNHEY and CDR2 SMNVEV (reference sequence). This sequence joins TRBV27 and TRBJ2-7, with D maybe TRBD1 (6 bases). Sequencing input: cultured CD8+ T cells derived from PBMCs. This sequence originates from a male donor with HIV. CDR3 residues: CATHYTGPNYEQYF. In nucleotides, the CDR3 is TGTGCCACGCATTACACAGGGCCAAACTACGAGCAGTACTTC.